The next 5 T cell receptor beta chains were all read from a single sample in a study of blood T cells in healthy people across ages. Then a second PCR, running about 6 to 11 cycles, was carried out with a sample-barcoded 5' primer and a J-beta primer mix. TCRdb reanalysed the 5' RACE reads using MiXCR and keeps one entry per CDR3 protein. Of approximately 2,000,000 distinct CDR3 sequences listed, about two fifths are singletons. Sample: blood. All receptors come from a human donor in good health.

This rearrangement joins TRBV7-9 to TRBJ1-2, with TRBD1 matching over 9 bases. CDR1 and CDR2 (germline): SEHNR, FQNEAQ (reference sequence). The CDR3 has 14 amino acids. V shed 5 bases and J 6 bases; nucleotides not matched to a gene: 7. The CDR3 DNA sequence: TGTGCCAGCAGCACCACAGGGGGCTCGAATGGCTACACCTTC. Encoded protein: CASSTTGGSNGYTF. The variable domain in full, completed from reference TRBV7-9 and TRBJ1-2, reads DTGVSQNPRHKITKRGQNVTFRCDPISEHNRLYWYRQTLGQGPEFLTYFQNEAQLEKSRLLSDRFSAERPKGSFSTLEIQRTEQGDSAMYLCASSTTGGSNGYTFGSGTRLTVV.

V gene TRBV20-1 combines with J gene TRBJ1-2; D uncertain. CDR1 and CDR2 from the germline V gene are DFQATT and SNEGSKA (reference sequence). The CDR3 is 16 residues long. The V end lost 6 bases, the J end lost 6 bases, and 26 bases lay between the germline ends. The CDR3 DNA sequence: TGCAGTGCCCTCCGAGGAGTTCTTAGTCCGCGGAATGGCTACACCTTC. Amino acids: CSALRGVLSPRNGYTF.

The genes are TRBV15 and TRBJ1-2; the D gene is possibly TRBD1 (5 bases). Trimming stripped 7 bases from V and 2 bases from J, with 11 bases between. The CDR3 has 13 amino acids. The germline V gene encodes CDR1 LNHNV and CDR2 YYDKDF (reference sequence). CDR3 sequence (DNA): TGTGCCACCATACAGGAGGGGAACTATGGCTACACCTTC. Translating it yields CATIQEGNYGYTF.

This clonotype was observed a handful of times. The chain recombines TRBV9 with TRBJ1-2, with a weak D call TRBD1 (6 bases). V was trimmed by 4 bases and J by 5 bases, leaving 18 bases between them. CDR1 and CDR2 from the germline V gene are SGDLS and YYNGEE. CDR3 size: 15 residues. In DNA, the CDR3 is TGTGCCAGCAGCTCCAGGGACACCGGAGTTTATGGCTACACCTTC. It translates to CASSSRDTGVYGYTF.

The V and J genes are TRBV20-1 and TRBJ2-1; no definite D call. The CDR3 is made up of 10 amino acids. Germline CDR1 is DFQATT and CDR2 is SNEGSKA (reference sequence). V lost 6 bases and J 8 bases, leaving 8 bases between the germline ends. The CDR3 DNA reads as TGCAGTGCCCAATACGATGAGCAGTTCTTC. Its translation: CSAQYDEQFF.